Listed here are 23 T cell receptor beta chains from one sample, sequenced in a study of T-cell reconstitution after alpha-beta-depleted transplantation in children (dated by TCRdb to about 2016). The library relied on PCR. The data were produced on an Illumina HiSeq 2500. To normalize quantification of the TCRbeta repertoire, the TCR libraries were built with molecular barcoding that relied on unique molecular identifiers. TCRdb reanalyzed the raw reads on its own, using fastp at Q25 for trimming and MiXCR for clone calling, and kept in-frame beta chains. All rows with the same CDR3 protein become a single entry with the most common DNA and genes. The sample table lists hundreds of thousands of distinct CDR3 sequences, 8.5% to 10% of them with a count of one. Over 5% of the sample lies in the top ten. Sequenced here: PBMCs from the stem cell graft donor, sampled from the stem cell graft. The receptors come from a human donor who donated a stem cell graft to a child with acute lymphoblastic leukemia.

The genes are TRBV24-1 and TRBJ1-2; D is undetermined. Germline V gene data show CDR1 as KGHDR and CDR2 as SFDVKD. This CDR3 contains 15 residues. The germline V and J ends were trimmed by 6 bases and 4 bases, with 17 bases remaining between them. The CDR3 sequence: CATSTRSPQLYGYTF. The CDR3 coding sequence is TGTGCCACCAGTACCAGATCACCACAGCTCTATGGCTACACCTTC.

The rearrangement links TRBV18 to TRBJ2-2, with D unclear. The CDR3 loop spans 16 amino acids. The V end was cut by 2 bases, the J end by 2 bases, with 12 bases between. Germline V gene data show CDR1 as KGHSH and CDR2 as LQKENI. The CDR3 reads CASSPVPGVNTGELFF. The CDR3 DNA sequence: TGTGCCAGCTCACCAGTCCCAGGCGTCAACACCGGGGAGCTGTTTTTT.

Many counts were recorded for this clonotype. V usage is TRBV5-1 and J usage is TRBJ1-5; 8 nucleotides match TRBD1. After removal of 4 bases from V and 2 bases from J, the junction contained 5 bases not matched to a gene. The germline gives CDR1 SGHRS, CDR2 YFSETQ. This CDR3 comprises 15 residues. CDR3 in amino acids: CASSPTTGGNQPQHF. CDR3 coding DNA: TGCGCCAGCAGCCCTACGACAGGGGGCAATCAGCCCCAGCATTTT.

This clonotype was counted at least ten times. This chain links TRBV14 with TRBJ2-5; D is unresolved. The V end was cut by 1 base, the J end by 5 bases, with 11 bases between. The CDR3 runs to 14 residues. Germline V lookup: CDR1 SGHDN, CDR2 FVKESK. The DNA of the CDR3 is TGTGCCAGCAGCCAAGTTAACCCTTCGGAGACCCAGTACTTC. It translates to CASSQVNPSETQYF.

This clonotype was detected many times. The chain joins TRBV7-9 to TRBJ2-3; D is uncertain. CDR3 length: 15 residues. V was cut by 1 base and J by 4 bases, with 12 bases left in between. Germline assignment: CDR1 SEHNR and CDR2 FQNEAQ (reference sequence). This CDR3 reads CASSLGRQVSDTQYF. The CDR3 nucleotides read TGTGCCAGCAGCTTAGGCCGGCAGGTGTCAGATACGCAGTATTTT.

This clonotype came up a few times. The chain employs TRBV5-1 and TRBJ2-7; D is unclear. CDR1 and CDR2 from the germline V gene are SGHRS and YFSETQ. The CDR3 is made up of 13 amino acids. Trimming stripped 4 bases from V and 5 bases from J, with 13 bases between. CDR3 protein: CASSVRVDNEQYF. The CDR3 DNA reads TGCGCCAGCAGCGTTAGGGTAGACAACGAGCAGTACTTC.

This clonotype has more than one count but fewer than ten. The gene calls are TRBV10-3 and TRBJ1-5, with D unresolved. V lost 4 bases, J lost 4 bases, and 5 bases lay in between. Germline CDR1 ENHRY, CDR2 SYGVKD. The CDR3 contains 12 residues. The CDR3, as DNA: TGTGCCATCAGTGGGCATAATCAGCCCCAGCATTTT. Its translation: CAISGHNQPQHF.

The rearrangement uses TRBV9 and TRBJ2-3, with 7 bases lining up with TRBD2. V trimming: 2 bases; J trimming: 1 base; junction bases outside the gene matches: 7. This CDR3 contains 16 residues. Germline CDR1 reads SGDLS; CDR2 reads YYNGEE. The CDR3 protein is CASSVPSGAGTDTQYF. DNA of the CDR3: TGTGCCAGCAGCGTCCCCAGCGGGGCCGGCACAGATACGCAGTATTTT.

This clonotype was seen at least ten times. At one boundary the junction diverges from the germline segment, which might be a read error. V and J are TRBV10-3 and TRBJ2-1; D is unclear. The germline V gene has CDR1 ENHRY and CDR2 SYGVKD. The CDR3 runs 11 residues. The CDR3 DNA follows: TGTGCCATCAGTGATCACCCCATCTCCGTCTTC. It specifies CAISDHPISVF.

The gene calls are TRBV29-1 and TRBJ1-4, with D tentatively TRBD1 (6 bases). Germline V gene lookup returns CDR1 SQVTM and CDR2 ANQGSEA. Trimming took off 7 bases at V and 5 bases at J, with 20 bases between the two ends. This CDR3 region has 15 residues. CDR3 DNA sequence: TGCAGCGCCGGGGGGCCAGGGACGGCAAATGAAAAACTGTTTTTT. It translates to CSAGGPGTANEKLFF.

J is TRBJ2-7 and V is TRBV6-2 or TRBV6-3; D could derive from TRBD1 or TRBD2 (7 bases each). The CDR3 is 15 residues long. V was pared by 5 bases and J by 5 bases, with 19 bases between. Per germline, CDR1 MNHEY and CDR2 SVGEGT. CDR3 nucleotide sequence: TGTGCCAGCAGTACCCGACAGGGAGGGCTCCACGAGCAGTACTTC. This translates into CASSTRQGGLHEQYF.

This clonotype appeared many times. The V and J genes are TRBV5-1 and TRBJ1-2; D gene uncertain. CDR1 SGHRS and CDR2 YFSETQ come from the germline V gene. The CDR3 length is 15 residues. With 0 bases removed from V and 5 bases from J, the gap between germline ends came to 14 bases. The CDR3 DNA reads TGCGCCAGCAGCTTGGGTGTCGGAGGAAGTTATGGCTACACCTTC. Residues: CASSLGVGGSYGYTF.

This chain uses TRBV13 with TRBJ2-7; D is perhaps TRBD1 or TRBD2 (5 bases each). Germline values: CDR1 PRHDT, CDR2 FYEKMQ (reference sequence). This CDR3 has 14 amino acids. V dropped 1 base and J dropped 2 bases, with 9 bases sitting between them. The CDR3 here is CASSLAWGTYEQYF. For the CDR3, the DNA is TGTGCCAGCAGCTTAGCGTGGGGGACCTACGAGCAGTACTTC.

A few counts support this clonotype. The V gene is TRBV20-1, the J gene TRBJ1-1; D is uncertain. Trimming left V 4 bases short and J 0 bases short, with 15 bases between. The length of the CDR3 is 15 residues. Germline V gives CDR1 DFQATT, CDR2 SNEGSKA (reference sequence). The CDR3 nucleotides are TGCAGTGCTAAGGGCTCAAGCCTAATGAACACTGAAGCTTTCTTT. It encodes CSAKGSSLMNTEAFF.

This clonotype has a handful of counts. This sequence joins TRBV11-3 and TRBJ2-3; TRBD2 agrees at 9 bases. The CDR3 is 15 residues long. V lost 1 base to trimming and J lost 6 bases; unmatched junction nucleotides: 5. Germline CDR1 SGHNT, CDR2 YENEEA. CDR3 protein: CASSLGGGASDTQYF. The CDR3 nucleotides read TGTGCCAGCAGCTTAGGCGGGGGGGCCTCGGATACGCAGTATTTT.

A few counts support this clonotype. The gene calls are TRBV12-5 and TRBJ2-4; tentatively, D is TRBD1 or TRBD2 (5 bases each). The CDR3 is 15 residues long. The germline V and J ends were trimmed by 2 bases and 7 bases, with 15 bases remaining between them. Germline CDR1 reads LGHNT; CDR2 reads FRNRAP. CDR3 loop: CASGLNWGSGNIQYF. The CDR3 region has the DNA TGTGCTAGTGGTTTGAACTGGGGGAGCGGCAACATTCAGTACTTC.

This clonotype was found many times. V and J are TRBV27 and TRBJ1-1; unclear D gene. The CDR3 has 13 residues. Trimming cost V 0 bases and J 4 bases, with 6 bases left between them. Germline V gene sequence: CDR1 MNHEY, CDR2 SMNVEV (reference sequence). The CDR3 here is CASSLSSSTEAFF. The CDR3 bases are TGTGCCAGCAGTTTATCGAGCAGCACTGAAGCTTTCTTT.

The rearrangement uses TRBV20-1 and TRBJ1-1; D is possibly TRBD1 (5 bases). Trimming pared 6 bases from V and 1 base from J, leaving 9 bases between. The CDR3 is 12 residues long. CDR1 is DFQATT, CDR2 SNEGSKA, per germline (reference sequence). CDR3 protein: CSALGGNTEAFF. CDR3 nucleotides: TGCAGTGCCCTGGGGGGGAACACTGAAGCTTTCTTT.

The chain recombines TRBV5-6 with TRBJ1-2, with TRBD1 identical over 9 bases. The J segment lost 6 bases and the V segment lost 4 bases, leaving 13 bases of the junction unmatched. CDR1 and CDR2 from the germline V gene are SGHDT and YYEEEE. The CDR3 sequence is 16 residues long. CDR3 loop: CASSTIRDRELDGYTF. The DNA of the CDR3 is TGTGCCAGCAGCACGATCCGGGACAGGGAACTGGATGGCTACACCTTC. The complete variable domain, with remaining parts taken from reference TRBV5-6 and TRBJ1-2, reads DAGVTQSPTHLIKTRGQQVTLRCSPKSGHDTVSWYQQALGQGPQFIFQYYEEEERQRGNFPDRFSGHQFPNYSSELNVNALLLGDSALYLCASSTIRDRELDGYTFGSGTRLTVV.

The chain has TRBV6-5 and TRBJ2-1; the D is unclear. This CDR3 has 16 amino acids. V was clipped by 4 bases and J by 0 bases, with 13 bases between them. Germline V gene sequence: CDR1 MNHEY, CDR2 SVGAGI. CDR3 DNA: TGTGCCAGCAGTTCCCTCCGGTCAAGCTCCTACAATGAGCAGTTCTTC. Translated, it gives CASSSLRSSSYNEQFF.

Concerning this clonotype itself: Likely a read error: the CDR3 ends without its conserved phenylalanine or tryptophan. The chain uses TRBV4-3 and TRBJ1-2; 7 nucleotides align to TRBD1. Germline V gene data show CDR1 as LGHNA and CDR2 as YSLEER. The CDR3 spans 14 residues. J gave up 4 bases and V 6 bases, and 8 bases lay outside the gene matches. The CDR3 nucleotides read TGCGCCAGCAGAGACGCGGGACAGTTCTATGGCTACACCTGC. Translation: CASRDAGQFYGYTC.

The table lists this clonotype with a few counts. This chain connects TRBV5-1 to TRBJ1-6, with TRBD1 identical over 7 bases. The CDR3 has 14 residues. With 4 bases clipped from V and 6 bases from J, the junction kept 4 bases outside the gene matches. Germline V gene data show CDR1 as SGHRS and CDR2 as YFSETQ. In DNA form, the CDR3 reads TGCGCCAGCAGCGAACAGGGGTTTAATTCACCCCTCCACTTT. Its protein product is CASSEQGFNSPLHF.

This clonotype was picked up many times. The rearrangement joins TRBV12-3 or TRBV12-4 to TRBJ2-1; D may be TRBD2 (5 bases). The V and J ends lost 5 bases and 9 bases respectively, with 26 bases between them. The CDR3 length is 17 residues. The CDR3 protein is CASSLRLRGWFSGEQFF. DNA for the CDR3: TGTGCCAGCAGTCTCAGACTACGGGGTTGGTTTTCGGGTGAGCAGTTCTTC.